This record looks at one T cell receptor (beta chain) sequence and its context. The antigen is unknown. The entry originates in a study of T cells expressing NK-cell markers. Study at large: The authors sequenced eight donors, of whom seven were HCMV-seropositive and one was seronegative. Study-level findings and limits: No clear determination of HCMV specificity was made for expanded NKG2C+ T cell clones. In a group of about 6 donors, dominant NKG2C+ clonotypes represented roughly 1.0-7.0% of CD8+ T cells. Among a handful of donors, these clonotypes also ranked first in the CD3+CD56-NKG2C+ fraction.

This CDR3 is built from 17 residues. CDR1 is DFQATT and CDR2 is SNEGSKA in the germline V gene (reference sequence). TCRdb re-called the 5' RACE reads and gives one entry per CDR3 protein, without DNA. In total, the table holds 150,000 to 180,000 distinct CDR3 sequences. The sequenced sample was blood T cells: a sorted CD56 or NKG2C T cell subset, CD4+ or CD8+ T cells, or bulk PBMC T cells (not recorded which). The TCR sequence derives from a woman between 45 and 60 years old in good health. The chain employs TRBV20-1 and TRBJ2-2; the D gene TCRdb calls, TRBD2, cannot be checked with no DNA. CDR3: CSARDGGGTSGTGELFF.